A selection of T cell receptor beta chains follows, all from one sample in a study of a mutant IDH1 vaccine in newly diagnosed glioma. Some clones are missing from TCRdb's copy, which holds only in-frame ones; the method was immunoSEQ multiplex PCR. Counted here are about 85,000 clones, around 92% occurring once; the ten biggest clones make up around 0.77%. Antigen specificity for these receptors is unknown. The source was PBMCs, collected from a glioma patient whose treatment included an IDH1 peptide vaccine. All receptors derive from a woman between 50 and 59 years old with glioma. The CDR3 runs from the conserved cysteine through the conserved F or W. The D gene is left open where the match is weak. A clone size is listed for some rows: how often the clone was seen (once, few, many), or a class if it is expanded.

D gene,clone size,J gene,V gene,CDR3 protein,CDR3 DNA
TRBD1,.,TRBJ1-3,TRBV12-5,CASGPGTGIGNTIYF,TGTGCTAGTGGCCCCGGGACAGGGATCGGAAACACCATATATTTT
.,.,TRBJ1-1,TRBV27,CASSGLAGVNTEAFF,TGTGCCAGCAGTGGATTGGCGGGGGTCAACACTGAAGCTTTCTTT
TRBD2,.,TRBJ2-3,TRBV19,CASQESGDTDTQYF,TGTGCCAGCCAGGAGAGCGGGGACACAGATACGCAGTATTTT
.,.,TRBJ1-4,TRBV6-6,CASSYLKGIGEKLFF,TGTGCCAGCAGTTACCTCAAAGGGATTGGTGAAAAACTGTTTTTT
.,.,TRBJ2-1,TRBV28,CASSLIYNEQFF,TGTGCCAGCAGTTTAATATACAATGAGCAGTTCTTC
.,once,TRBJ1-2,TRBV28,CASSPPQDPYGYTF,TGTGCCAGCAGTCCGCCTCAGGACCCCTATGGCTACACCTTC
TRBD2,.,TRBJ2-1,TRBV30,CAWSLTSGSLNEQFF,TGTGCCTGGAGTTTGACTAGCGGAAGCCTCAATGAGCAGTTCTTC
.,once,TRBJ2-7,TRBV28,CASSSELLGVYEQYF,TGTGCCAGCAGTTCCGAGCTGTTGGGGGTCTACGAGCAGTACTTC
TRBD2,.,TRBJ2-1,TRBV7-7,CASSRGSSGSPDEQFF,TGTGCTAGCAGCCGAGGCTCTAGCGGGAGTCCAGATGAGCAGTTCTTC
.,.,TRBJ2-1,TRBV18,CASSPPLSERSTYNEQFF,TGTGCCAGCTCACCACCACTGTCCGAGCGATCCACCTACAATGAGCAGTTCTTC
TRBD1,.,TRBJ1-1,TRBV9,CASSAGTDSILNTEAFF,TGTGCCAGCAGCGCGGGGACAGACTCCATACTGAACACTGAAGCTTTCTTT
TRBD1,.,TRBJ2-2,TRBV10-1,CASSPSDSGTGAGELFF,TGCGCCAGCAGTCCATCCGACTCCGGGACAGGGGCCGGGGAGCTGTTTTTT
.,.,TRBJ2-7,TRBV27,CASSGRGYEQYF,TGTGCCAGCAGTGGCCGGGGTTACGAGCAGTACTTC
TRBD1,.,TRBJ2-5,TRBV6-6,CASSRPGTGGEETQYF,TGTGCCAGCAGCCGTCCCGGGACAGGGGGCGAAGAGACCCAGTACTTC
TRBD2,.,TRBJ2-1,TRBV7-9,CASSLRGLAGGLNEQFF,TGTGCCAGCAGCTTAAGAGGACTAGCGGGAGGGCTAAATGAGCAGTTCTTC
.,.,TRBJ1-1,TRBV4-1,CASSQGADGNTEAFF,TGCGCCAGCAGCCAGGGCGCGGATGGAAACACTGAAGCTTTCTTT
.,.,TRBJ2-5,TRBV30,CAWSVRGVETQYF,TGTGCCTGGAGTGTACGTGGGGTGGAGACCCAGTACTTC
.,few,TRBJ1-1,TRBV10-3,CAIREDTEAFF,TGTGCCATTCGGGAGGACACTGAAGCTTTCTTT
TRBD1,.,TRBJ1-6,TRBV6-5,CASSYSETGASPLHF,TGTGCCAGCAGTTACTCCGAGACAGGGGCTTCACCCCTCCACTTT
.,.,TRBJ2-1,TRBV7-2,CASSTQFGGPFGEQFF,TGTGCCAGCAGCACCCAGTTCGGAGGGCCGTTCGGGGAGCAGTTCTTC
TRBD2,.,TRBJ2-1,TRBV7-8,CASSPYRTSGRVRGYEQFF,TGTGCCAGCAGCCCCTACAGGACTAGCGGGAGGGTTAGAGGATATGAGCAGTTCTTC
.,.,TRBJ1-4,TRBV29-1,CSVAVGRDNEKLFF,TGCAGCGTTGCAGTGGGGCGGGATAATGAAAAACTGTTTTTT
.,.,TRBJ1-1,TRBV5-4,CASSLAGNTEAFF,TGTGCCAGCAGCTTGGCAGGGAACACTGAAGCTTTCTTT
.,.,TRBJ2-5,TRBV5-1,CASSRSGETQYF,TGCGCCAGCAGCCGCTCAGGAGAGACCCAGTACTTC
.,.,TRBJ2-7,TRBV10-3,CAISESNPAGHEQYF,TGTGCCATCAGTGAGTCGAACCCCGCGGGGCACGAGCAGTACTTC
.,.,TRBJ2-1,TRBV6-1,CASVRGDLYNEQFF,TGTGCCAGCGTCAGGGGGGACCTCTACAATGAGCAGTTCTTC
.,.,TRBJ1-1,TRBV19,CASLDRNTEAFF,TGTGCCAGCCTAGATCGGAACACTGAAGCTTTCTTT
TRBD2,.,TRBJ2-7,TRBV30,CACVAGGPIEQYF,TGTGCCTGTGTAGCGGGAGGGCCGATCGAGCAGTACTTC
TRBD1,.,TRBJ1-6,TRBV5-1,CASSPTTGVRSPLHF,TGCGCCAGCAGCCCGACGACAGGGGTCCGGTCACCCCTCCACTTT
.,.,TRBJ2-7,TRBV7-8,CASSLAGIGHEQYF,TGTGCCAGCAGCTTAGCGGGCATCGGGCACGAGCAGTACTTC
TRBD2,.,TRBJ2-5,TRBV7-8,CASSWPSGSTQETQYF,TGTGCCAGCAGCTGGCCTAGCGGGAGTACCCAAGAGACCCAGTACTTC
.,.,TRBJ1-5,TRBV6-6,CASSPTRVGVRAQHF,TGTGCCAGCAGTCCCACCCGGGTAGGGGTTAGGGCCCAGCATTTT
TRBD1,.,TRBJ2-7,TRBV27,CASSPGQAYEQYF,TGTGCCAGCAGCCCGGGACAGGCCTACGAGCAGTACTTC
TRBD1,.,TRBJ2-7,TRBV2,CATGGTGTTYEQYF,TGTGCCACCGGGGGGACAGGGACAACCTACGAGCAGTACTTC
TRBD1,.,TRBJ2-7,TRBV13,CASSLVYGTGPHEQYF,TGTGCCAGCAGCTTAGTGTACGGGACAGGGCCTCACGAGCAGTACTTC
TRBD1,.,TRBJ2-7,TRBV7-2,CASSKDRAGTYEQYF,TGTGCCAGCAGCAAGGACAGGGCGGGGACCTACGAGCAGTACTTC
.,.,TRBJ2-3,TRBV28,CASSFTGPWTSTDTQYF,TGTGCCAGCAGTTTTACAGGACCTTGGACTAGCACAGATACGCAGTATTTT
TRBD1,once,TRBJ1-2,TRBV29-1,CSVENRDRGGYTF,TGCAGCGTTGAAAACCGGGACAGAGGTGGCTACACCTTC
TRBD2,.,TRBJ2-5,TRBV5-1,CASSLEASGIGETQYF,TGCGCCAGCAGCTTGGAGGCTAGCGGGATAGGGGAGACCCAGTACTTC
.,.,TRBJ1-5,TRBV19,CASSMTARNQPQHF,TGTGCCAGTAGTATGACAGCGCGCAATCAGCCCCAGCATTTT
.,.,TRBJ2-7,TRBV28,CASSLSPAYEQYF,TGTGCCAGCAGTTTATCACCTGCCTACGAGCAGTACTTC
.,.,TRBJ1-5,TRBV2,CASSDPPDEPQHF,TGTGCCAGCAGTGACCCTCCCGACGAGCCCCAGCATTTT
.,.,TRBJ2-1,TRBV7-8,CASSLAGLNEQFF,TGTGCCAGCAGCTTAGCGGGGTTGAATGAGCAGTTCTTC
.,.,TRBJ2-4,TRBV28,CATLEGVTKNIQYF,TGTGCCACGTTGGAGGGAGTTACCAAAAACATTCAGTACTTC